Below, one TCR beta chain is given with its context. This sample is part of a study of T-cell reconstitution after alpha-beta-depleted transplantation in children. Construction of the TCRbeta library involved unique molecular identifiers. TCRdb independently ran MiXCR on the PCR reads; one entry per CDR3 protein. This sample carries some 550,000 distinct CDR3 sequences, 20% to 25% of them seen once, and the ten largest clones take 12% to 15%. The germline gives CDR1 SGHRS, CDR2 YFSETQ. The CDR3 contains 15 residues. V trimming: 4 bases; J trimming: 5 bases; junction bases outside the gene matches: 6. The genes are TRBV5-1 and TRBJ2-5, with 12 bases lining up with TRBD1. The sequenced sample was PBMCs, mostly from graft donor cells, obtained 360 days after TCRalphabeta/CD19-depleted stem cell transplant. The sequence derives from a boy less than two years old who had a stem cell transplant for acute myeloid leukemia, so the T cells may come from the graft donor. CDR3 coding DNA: TGCGCCAGCAGCGGCGGGACAGGGGGCGCGGAGACCCAGTACTTC. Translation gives CASSGGTGGAETQYF.